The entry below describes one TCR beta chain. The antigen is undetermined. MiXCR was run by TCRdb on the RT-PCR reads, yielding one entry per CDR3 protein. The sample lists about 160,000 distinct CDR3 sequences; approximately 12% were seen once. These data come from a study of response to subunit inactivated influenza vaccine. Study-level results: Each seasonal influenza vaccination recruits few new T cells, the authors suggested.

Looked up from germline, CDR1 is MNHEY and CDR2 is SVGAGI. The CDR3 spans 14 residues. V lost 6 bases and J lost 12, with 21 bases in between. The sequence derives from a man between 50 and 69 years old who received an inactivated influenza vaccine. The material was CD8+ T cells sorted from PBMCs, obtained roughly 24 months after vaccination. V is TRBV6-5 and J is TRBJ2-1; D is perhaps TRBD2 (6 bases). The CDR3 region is CASSTLGTSRGQFF. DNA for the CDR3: TGTGCCAGCAGCACCCTCGGGACTTCCCGAGGGCAGTTCTTC.